The 18 T cell receptor beta chains below all came from one sample that was sequenced in a study of cytomegalovirus exposure and HLA in healthy donors. Libraries were prepared by immunoSEQ multiplex PCR; TCRdb keeps only in-frame clonotypes and omits some of them. This repertoire shows over 200,000 clones, around 90% found once; its top ten account for around 3%. Sequencing used PBMCs. These receptors were collected from a woman aged 18-30 years in good health and CMV-seronegative.

The J gene is TRBJ1-4, the V gene TRBV4-2, with D hard to call. The germline gives CDR1 LGHNA, CDR2 YNFKEQ. This CDR3 is built from 15 residues. Trimming left V 6 bases short and J 3 bases short, with 14 bases between. The CDR3 loop reads CASSYEGGANEKLFF. CDR3 nucleotides: TGTGCCAGCAGTTACGAGGGAGGAGCTAATGAAAAACTGTTTTTT.

This clone has a single count. The V gene is TRBV4-1, the J gene TRBJ2-3; D is unresolved. CDR1 is MGHRA and CDR2 is YSYEKL in the germline V gene. The ends were cut back, 5 bases at V and 3 bases at J, with 12 bases in the middle. The CDR3 runs to 14 residues. The CDR3, as DNA: TGCGCCAGCAGCTCGCCAGACTTAACAGATACGCAGTATTTT. It encodes CASSSPDLTDTQYF.

The V call is TRBV28, the J call TRBJ2-1; D remains unclear. The V end was cut by 6 bases, the J end by 5 bases, with 17 bases between. Germline V gene sequence: CDR1 MDHEN, CDR2 SYDVKM. The length of the CDR3 is 15 residues. The CDR3 sequence: CASRVYRMRNNEQFF. The CDR3 coding sequence is TGTGCCAGCAGGGTATACCGGATGCGGAACAATGAGCAGTTCTTC.

This chain joins TRBV6-6 and TRBJ2-1; TRBD2 matches at 7 bases. Germline V gene lookup returns CDR1 MNHNY and CDR2 SVGAGI (reference sequence). The CDR3 loop spans 15 amino acids. Trimming removed 6 bases from V and 7 bases from J; junction bases left unmatched: 12. CDR3: CASSGYGGSGNEQFF. CDR3 DNA sequence: TGTGCCAGCAGCGGTTACGGCGGGAGCGGTAATGAGCAGTTCTTC.

The rearrangement uses TRBV27 and TRBJ1-4; D gene unclear. V gave up 8 bases and J gave up 7 bases, with 11 bases separating them. The V gene's germline CDR1 is MNHEY and CDR2 SMNVEV (reference sequence). This CDR3 has 12 residues. The CDR3 is CASSGLSEKLFF. CDR3 bases: TGTGCCAGCTCGGGGTTATCTGAAAAACTGTTTTTT.

This clone has only one observation. The gene calls are TRBV9 and TRBJ2-5, with a weak D call TRBD1 (7 bases). This CDR3 has 17 residues. In germline, CDR1 is SGDLS, CDR2 YYNGEE. The V gene lost 3 bases and the J gene lost 4 bases, with 22 bases spanning the gap. CDR3 region: CASSGQGAGRNGETQYF. The CDR3 nucleotides are TGTGCCAGCAGCGGACAGGGTGCGGGACGGAACGGAGAGACCCAGTACTTC. The full variable domain, completed using reference TRBV9 and TRBJ2-5, is DSGVTQTPKHLITATGQRVTLRCSPRSGDLSVYWYQQSLDQGLQFLIQYYNGEERAKGNILERFSAQQFPDLHSELNLSSLELGDSALYFCASSGQGAGRNGETQYFGPGTRLLVL.

CDR3 nucleotide sequence: TGTGCCAGCAGTTACCAGCGGGGCGGGCCCTACGAGCAGTACTTC. Protein sequence: CASSYQRGGPYEQYF. The rearrangement uses TRBV6-6 and TRBJ2-7, with 7 nucleotides matching TRBD2. Germline V gives CDR1 MNHNY, CDR2 SVGAGI (reference sequence). The CDR3 covers 15 residues. With 2 bases clipped from V and 2 bases from J, the junction kept 6 bases outside the gene matches.

J is TRBJ2-1 and V is TRBV29-1; 11 bases align to TRBD2. This CDR3 comprises 14 residues. The germline CDR1 and CDR2 sequences are SQVTM and ANQGSEA. The J segment lost 6 bases and the V segment lost 7 bases, leaving 8 bases of the junction unmatched. The DNA of the CDR3 is TGCAGCGGAACATTAGCGGGAGGGGTCAATGAGCAGTTCTTC. It yields the protein CSGTLAGGVNEQFF.

This clone was seen more than once but under ten times. Other DNA sequences in the sample encode the same CDR3. The chain links TRBV7-2 to TRBJ2-7; D is unresolved. The V end lost 5 bases, the J end lost 1 base, and 3 bases lay between the germline ends. Germline V gives CDR1 SGHTA, CDR2 FQGNSA. The CDR3 sequence is 11 residues long. CDR3 residues: CASSPSYEQYF. As DNA, the CDR3 is TGTGCCAGCAGCCCTTCCTACGAGCAGTACTTC. Drawing the rest from reference TRBV7-2 and TRBJ2-7, the complete variable domain is GAGVSQSPSNKVTEKGKDVELRCDPISGHTALYWYRQSLGQGLEFLIYFQGNSAPDKSGLPSDRFSAERTGGSVSTLTIQRTQQEDSAVYLCASSPSYEQYFGPGTRLTVT.

Only a few counts were recorded for this clone. The DNA of the CDR3 is TGTGCCAGCAGTTTATCAGGGGGCGGAGATGGCTACACCTTC. It translates to CASSLSGGGDGYTF. V is TRBV27 and J is TRBJ1-2; 7 bases line up with TRBD1. Per the germline V gene, CDR1 is MNHEY and CDR2 is SMNVEV (reference sequence). This CDR3 is 14 amino acids long. V gave up 0 bases and J gave up 6 bases; unmatched junction bases: 4.

The chain has TRBV2 and TRBJ2-3; D might be TRBD1 (5 bases). The V end was cut by 6 bases, the J end by 7 bases, with 20 bases between. CDR1 SNHLY and CDR2 FYNNEI come from the germline V gene. The CDR3 totals 15 residues. As DNA, the CDR3 is TGTGCCAGCAGGGTTGACAGTTCTGGGATTAATACGCAGTATTTT. It encodes CASRVDSSGINTQYF.

The chain employs TRBV28 and TRBJ2-7; the match to TRBD2 covers 7 bases. J lost 1 base, V lost 5 bases, and 8 bases had no gene match. The CDR3 length is 15 residues. Germline values: CDR1 MDHEN, CDR2 SYDVKM. This chain's CDR3 is CASSIPSGLSYEQYF. CDR3 bases: TGTGCCAGCAGTATCCCTAGCGGACTTTCCTACGAGCAGTACTTC.

The chain joins TRBV5-1 to TRBJ2-1; 7 bases align to TRBD2. This CDR3 is built from 16 residues. The V segment lost 2 bases and the J segment 1 base; nucleotides outside the gene matches: 6. CDR1 SGHRS and CDR2 YFSETQ come from the germline V gene. Written as DNA, the CDR3 is TGCGCCAGCAGCTTTTCGCCTAGCGGATCCTACAATGAGCAGTTCTTC. Amino acid sequence: CASSFSPSGSYNEQFF.

This clone was picked up one time. The genes are TRBV28 and TRBJ1-2; the match to TRBD1 covers 8 bases. There are 20 residues in the CDR3. The J segment lost 2 bases and the V segment lost 1 base, leaving 18 bases of the junction unmatched. CDR1 MDHEN and CDR2 SYDVKM come from the germline V gene. This chain's CDR3 is CASSLLAGRGPTEGNYGYTF. DNA for the CDR3: TGTGCCAGCAGTTTATTAGCCGGCAGGGGGCCCACCGAAGGCAACTATGGCTACACCTTC.

The chain is built from TRBV29-1 and TRBJ2-3; a weak D match, TRBD1 (6 bases). V gave up 7 bases and J gave up 0 bases, with 14 bases separating them. CDR1 SQVTM and CDR2 ANQGSEA come from the germline V gene. This CDR3 has 14 amino acids. The CDR3 DNA follows: TGCAGCGCCTCCCACAGGGCAAGCACAGATACGCAGTATTTT. The encoded protein is CSASHRASTDTQYF.

The chain joins TRBV15 to TRBJ1-1, with 7 positions matching TRBD1. This CDR3 has 14 residues. CDR1 is LNHNV, CDR2 YYDKDF, per germline (reference sequence). Trimming at V came to 4 bases and at J to 0 bases, leaving 2 bases not matched to a gene. The CDR3 DNA is TGTGCCACCAGCAAGAGGGGGCTGAACACTGAAGCTTTCTTT. This codes for CATSKRGLNTEAFF. Combining the CDR3 with reference TRBV15 and TRBJ1-1 gives the whole variable domain DAMVIQNPRYQVTQFGKPVTLSCSQTLNHNVMYWYQQKSSQAPKLLFHYYDKDFNNEADTPDNFQSRRPNTSFCFLDIRSPGLGDTAMYLCATSKRGLNTEAFFGQGTRLTVV.

The gene calls are TRBV6-6 and TRBJ2-7; perhaps TRBD2 as D (6 bases). V was clipped by 2 bases and J by 4 bases, with 15 bases between them. The germline gives CDR1 MNHNY, CDR2 SVGAGI (reference sequence). This CDR3 is built from 15 residues. CDR3 nucleotide sequence: TGTGCCAGCAGTTACGCCTCGACTAGTTTGTACGAGCAGTACTTC. It specifies CASSYASTSLYEQYF.

There are a few counts of this clone. The chain joins TRBV10-1 to TRBJ2-1; possibly TRBD2 for D (5 bases). Germline lookup yields CDR1 WNHNN and CDR2 SYGVQD (reference sequence). Trimming pared 5 bases from V and 4 bases from J, leaving 15 bases between. The CDR3 sequence is 15 residues long. The CDR3 spells CASSRTGSGYNEQFF. CDR3 coding DNA: TGCGCCAGCAGTCGTACGGGATCGGGGTACAATGAGCAGTTCTTC.